This entry lists 14 T cell receptor beta chains sequenced from one sample in a study of response to subunit inactivated influenza vaccine. MiXCR, applied by TCRdb to the RT-PCR reads, yields one record per CDR3 protein. The sample has roughly 550,000 distinct CDR3 sequences; roughly a quarter are singletons. The same data also went into a second study, on T cells expressing NK-cell markers. From that paper: TCR beta cDNA was generated via 5'RACE template switching incorporating UMIs.

The sample consisted of CD4+ T cells sorted from PBMCs, taken approximately 13 days after vaccination. These receptors were taken from a man in his forties or fifties who received an inactivated influenza vaccine.

The J gene is TRBJ2-5, the V gene TRBV10-3, with TRBD2 matching 7 bases. The germline CDR1 and CDR2 sequences are ENHRY and SYGVKD. The junction had 4 bases not matched to a gene; V was cut back by 3 bases and J by 0 bases. CDR3 length equals 15 residues. The CDR3 region is CAISEAGRYQETQYF. The CDR3 region has the DNA TGTGCCATCAGTGAAGCGGGGAGATACCAAGAGACCCAGTACTTC.

This clonotype turned up a few times. The rearrangement uses TRBV6-1 and TRBJ1-5; no definite D call. Trimming removed 8 bases at V and 6 bases at J, with 5 bases between. The CDR3 has 10 amino acids. Germline values: CDR1 MNHNS, CDR2 SASEGT. The CDR3 here is CASGLQPQHF. The DNA of the CDR3 is TGTGCCAGCGGGCTTCAGCCCCAGCATTTT.

The rearrangement uses TRBV5-1 and TRBJ2-7; no clear D. The germline V gene encodes CDR1 SGHRS and CDR2 YFSETQ. The CDR3 contains 14 residues. V dropped 0 bases and J dropped 3 bases, with 10 bases sitting between them. The CDR3 is CASSLEPLLYEQYF. The CDR3 DNA follows: TGCGCCAGCAGCTTGGAGCCCCTACTCTACGAGCAGTACTTC.

This clonotype was counted once. At one of its ends the junction is not consistent with the germline gene, which may arise from a read error. Here the CDR3 DNA reads TGTGCCATCAGCGAGTCTAGTCCCTATGGCTACACCTTC. Its protein is CAISESSPYGYTF. The V call is TRBV10-3, the J call TRBJ1-2, with unresolved D. Germline-derived CDR1 and CDR2 are ENHRY and SYGVKD. The CDR3 sequence is 13 residues long.

V usage is TRBV7-6 and J usage is TRBJ2-1; D gene uncertain. The V and J ends lost 3 bases and 9 bases respectively, with 12 bases between them. Germline V gene sequence: CDR1 SGHVS, CDR2 FNYEAQ. CDR3 length equals 13 residues. The CDR3 spells CASSFSGTGEQFF. CDR3 coding DNA: TGTGCCAGCAGCTTCTCTGGCACCGGTGAGCAGTTCTTC.

This clonotype occurred once. V and J are TRBV18 and TRBJ2-7, with 7 bases that match TRBD1. With V trimmed by 3 bases and J by 9 bases, 14 bases remained unmatched. This CDR3 region has 15 residues. Per the germline V gene, CDR1 is KGHSH and CDR2 is LQKENI. CDR3 protein: CASSPAGTSPGGQYF. The CDR3 nucleotides read TGTGCCAGCTCACCCGCCGGGACATCCCCAGGGGGGCAGTACTTC.

The genes are TRBV3-1 and TRBJ2-5; D gene ambiguous. Germline CDR1 is LGHDT and CDR2 is YNNKEL (reference sequence). This CDR3 has 12 residues. V lost 2 bases and J 5 bases, leaving 6 bases between the germline ends. CDR3: CASSQMGETQYF. As DNA, the CDR3 is TGTGCCAGCAGCCAAATGGGGGAGACCCAGTACTTC.

This chain connects TRBV4-1 to TRBJ1-2, with 7 bases that match TRBD1. This CDR3 contains 20 residues. The V segment lost 4 bases and the J segment 0 bases; nucleotides outside the gene matches: 20. Germline V gene sequence: CDR1 MGHRA, CDR2 YSYEKL. This chain's CDR3 is CASSPPPWSGTEKANYGYTF. The CDR3 DNA is TGCGCCAGCAGCCCCCCTCCGTGGTCCGGGACAGAAAAAGCTAACTATGGCTACACCTTC.

The gene calls are TRBV6-4 and TRBJ2-3; D is perhaps TRBD1 (6 bases). Trimming cost V 0 bases and J 7 bases, with 8 bases left between them. This CDR3 is built from 13 residues. The germline gives CDR1 MRHNA, CDR2 SNTAGT. The CDR3 DNA follows: TGTGCCAGCAGTGACTCAAGGGGGAATACGCAGTATTTT. It encodes CASSDSRGNTQYF.

The J gene is TRBJ2-2, the V gene TRBV19, with 7 positions matching TRBD2. The CDR3 is 16 amino acids. The V and J ends lost 6 bases and 2 bases, in that order; junction bases with no gene match: 9. Per the germline V gene, CDR1 is LNHDA and CDR2 is SQIVND (reference sequence). DNA of the CDR3: TGTGCCAGTAGAAGGGCTAGCGGAACAAACACCGGGGAGCTGTTTTTT. Protein product: CASRRASGTNTGELFF.

V is TRBV28 and J is TRBJ1-5; 8 bases fit TRBD1. The CDR3 covers 16 residues. CDR1 and CDR2 from the germline V gene are MDHEN and SYDVKM. After removal of 4 bases from V and 9 bases from J, the junction contained 14 bases not matched to a gene. The CDR3 sequence: CASSSGQGGRLGPQHF. The DNA of the CDR3 is TGTGCCAGCAGTTCCGGACAGGGAGGGAGATTGGGGCCCCAGCATTTT.

This clonotype has only a few counts. V and J are TRBV5-4 and TRBJ2-5, with TRBD1 identical over 11 bases. This CDR3 is built from 15 residues. CDR1 and CDR2 from the germline V gene are SGHNT and YYREEE (reference sequence). After removal of 0 bases from V and 7 bases from J, the junction contained 5 bases not matched to a gene. The CDR3, as DNA: TGTGCCAGCAGCTTGGGCTCCGGGACAGGGGGGACCCAGTACTTC. This translates into CASSLGSGTGGTQYF. Complete variable domain (other parts from reference TRBV5-4 and TRBJ2-5): ETGVTQSPTHLIKTRGQQVTLRCSSQSGHNTVSWYQQALGQGPQFIFQYYREEENGRGNFPPRFSGLQFPNYSSELNVNALELDDSALYLCASSLGSGTGGTQYFGPGTRLLVL.

In this sample, this clonotype turned up many times. V usage is TRBV20-1 and J usage is TRBJ2-7; 10 positions agree with TRBD2. The CDR3 contains 14 residues. The junction had 11 bases not matched to a gene; V was cut back by 6 bases and J by 6 bases. Germline CDR1 is DFQATT and CDR2 is SNEGSKA (reference sequence). The CDR3 spells CSAISSGSGREQYF. The DNA for the CDR3 is TGCAGTGCAATCTCTAGCGGGAGTGGGCGCGAGCAGTACTTC.

V gene TRBV14 combines with J gene TRBJ2-1; 10 bases are shared with TRBD1. Germline V gene sequence: CDR1 SGHDN, CDR2 FVKESK. Unmatched junction bases numbered 5, after V lost 3 bases and J lost 6 bases. This CDR3 has 15 amino acids. The CDR3 here is CASSQPGQGFNEQFF. The CDR3 coding sequence is TGTGCCAGCAGCCAGCCGGGACAGGGGTTCAATGAGCAGTTCTTC.